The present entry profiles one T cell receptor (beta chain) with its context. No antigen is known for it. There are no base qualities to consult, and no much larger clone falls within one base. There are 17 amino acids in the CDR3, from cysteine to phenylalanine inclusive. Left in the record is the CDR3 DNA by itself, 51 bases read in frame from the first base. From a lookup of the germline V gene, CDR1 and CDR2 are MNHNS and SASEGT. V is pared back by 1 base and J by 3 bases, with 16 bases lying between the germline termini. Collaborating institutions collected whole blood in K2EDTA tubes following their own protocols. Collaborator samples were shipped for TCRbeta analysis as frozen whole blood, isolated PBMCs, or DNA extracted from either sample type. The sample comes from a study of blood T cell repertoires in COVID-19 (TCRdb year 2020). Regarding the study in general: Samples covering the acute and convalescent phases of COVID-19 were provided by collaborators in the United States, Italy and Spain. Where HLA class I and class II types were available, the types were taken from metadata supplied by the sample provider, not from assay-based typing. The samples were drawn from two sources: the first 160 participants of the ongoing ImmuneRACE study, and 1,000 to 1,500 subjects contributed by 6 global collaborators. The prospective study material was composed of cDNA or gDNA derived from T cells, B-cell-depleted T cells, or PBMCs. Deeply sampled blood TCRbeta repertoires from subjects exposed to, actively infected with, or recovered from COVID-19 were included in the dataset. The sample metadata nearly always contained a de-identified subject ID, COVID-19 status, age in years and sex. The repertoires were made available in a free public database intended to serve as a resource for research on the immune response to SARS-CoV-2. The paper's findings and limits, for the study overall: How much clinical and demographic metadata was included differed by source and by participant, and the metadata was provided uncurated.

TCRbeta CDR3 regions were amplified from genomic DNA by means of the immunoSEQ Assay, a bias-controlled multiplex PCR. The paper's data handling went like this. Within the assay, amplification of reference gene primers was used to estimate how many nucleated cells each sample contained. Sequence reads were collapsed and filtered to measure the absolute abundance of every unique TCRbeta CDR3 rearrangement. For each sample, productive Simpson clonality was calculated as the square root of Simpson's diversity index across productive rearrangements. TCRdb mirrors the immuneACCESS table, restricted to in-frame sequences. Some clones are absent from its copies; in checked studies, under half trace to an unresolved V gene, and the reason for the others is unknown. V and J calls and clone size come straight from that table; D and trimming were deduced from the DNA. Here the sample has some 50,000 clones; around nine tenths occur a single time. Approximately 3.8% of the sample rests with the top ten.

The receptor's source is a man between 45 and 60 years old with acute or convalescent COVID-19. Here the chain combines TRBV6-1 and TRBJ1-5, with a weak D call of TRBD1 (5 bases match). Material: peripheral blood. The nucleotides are TGTGCCAGCAGTGAAGAGATGGCAGGGATAAACAATCAGCCCCAGCATTTT. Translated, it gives CASSEEMAGINNQPQHF.